The 22 T cell receptor beta chains below come from one sample, sequenced in a study of blood T cell repertoires in COVID-19. Measured with immunoSEQ multiplex PCR; TCRdb has only the in-frame clones, and not every one. This table holds roughly 83,000 clones, approximately 86% found once. The material sequenced was peripheral blood. The source is a man older than 75 with active or convalescent COVID-19.

The V and J genes are TRBV29-1 and TRBJ2-1, with 10 bases fitting TRBD2. CDR3 size: 17 residues. Unmatched junction bases numbered 17, after V lost 6 bases and J lost 6 bases. The germline gives CDR1 SQVTM, CDR2 ANQGSEA. Written as DNA, the CDR3 is TGCAGCGTACAAGAGGGCCTTAGCGGGGGGTTGGTCAATGAGCAGTTCTTC. The encoded protein is CSVQEGLSGGLVNEQFF.

V usage is TRBV7-9 and J usage is TRBJ1-2, with 7 bases fitting TRBD1. The CDR3 length is 14 residues. CDR1 SEHNR and CDR2 FQNEAQ come from the germline V gene (reference sequence). After removal of 0 bases from V and 10 bases from J, the junction contained 8 bases not matched to a gene. DNA of the CDR3: TGTGCCAGCAGCTTAGCGGTCGGGACAGCCCTCTACACCTTC. Protein product: CASSLAVGTALYTF.

The chain couples TRBV5-1 to TRBJ1-1; 9 bases agree with TRBD1. V trimming: 5 bases; J trimming: 6 bases; junction bases outside the gene matches: 11. CDR1 and CDR2 from the germline V gene are SGHRS and YFSETQ. The CDR3 is made up of 15 amino acids. The DNA of the CDR3 is TGCGCCAGCAGACCCGCCGGGACAGGGATATCTGAAGCTTTCTTT. The encoded protein is CASRPAGTGISEAFF.

The rearrangement uses TRBV11-2 and TRBJ1-4; 7 bases align to TRBD1. This CDR3 region has 14 residues. V shed 1 base and J 10 bases; nucleotides not matched to a gene: 6. Germline V lookup: CDR1 SGHAT, CDR2 FQNNGV. The chain's CDR3 is CASSLVRQGGKLFF. CDR3 nucleotides: TGTGCCAGCAGCTTAGTGAGACAGGGAGGAAAACTGTTTTTT. Variable domain in full (rest from reference TRBV11-2 and TRBJ1-4): EAGVAQSPRYKIIEKRQSVAFWCNPISGHATLYWYQQILGQGPKLLIQFQNNGVVDDSQLPKDRFSAERLKGVDSTLKIQPAKLEDSAVYLCASSLVRQGGKLFFGSGTQLSVL.

The chain carries TRBV18 and TRBJ1-6; D gene unclear. V was pared by 6 bases and J by 0 bases, with 12 bases between. Germline V CDR1 and CDR2: KGHSH, LQKENI. The CDR3 runs 16 residues. The DNA for the CDR3 is TGTGCCAGCTCGCCAACCTCGAGCTCCTATAATTCACCCCTCCACTTT. Protein: CASSPTSSSYNSPLHF.

The V call is TRBV6-6, the J call TRBJ1-1, with 7 nucleotides matching TRBD1. Germline V CDR1 and CDR2: MNHNY, SVGAGI (reference sequence). The ends lost 5 bases at V and 0 bases at J; junction bases unmatched: 9. The CDR3 extends over 16 amino acids. Written as DNA, the CDR3 is TGTGCCAGCAGTACCCGCCCCACAGGGGTGAACACTGAAGCTTTCTTT. Encoded protein: CASSTRPTGVNTEAFF.

The chain combines TRBV5-8 with TRBJ1-1; 9 nucleotides match TRBD1. The CDR3 contains 15 residues. V was clipped by 4 bases and J by 4 bases; unmatched bases: 8. Germline CDR1 and CDR2: SGHTS and YDEGEE. CDR3 sequence (DNA): TGTGCCAGCAGCGCCGGGACAGGGATCGGCACTGAAGCTTTCTTT. Protein product: CASSAGTGIGTEAFF.

The J gene is TRBJ2-1, the V gene TRBV7-3; 12 nucleotides match TRBD2. This CDR3 has 20 amino acids. J was trimmed by 1 base and V by 5 bases; bases with no gene match: 15. CDR1 and CDR2 from the germline V gene are SGHTA and FQGTGA. The CDR3 nucleotides are TGTGCCAGCAGCCAGCCGACTAGCGGGAGATTATCGAGGTCCTACAATGAGCAGTTCTTC. Translated: CASSQPTSGRLSRSYNEQFF.

This chain uses TRBV19 with TRBJ1-2; D possibly corresponds to TRBD1 (6 bases). V was cut by 5 bases and J by 4 bases, with 14 bases left in between. This CDR3 comprises 14 residues. CDR1 and CDR2 from the germline V gene are LNHDA and SQIVND (reference sequence). The CDR3 spells CASSEGHPIYGYTF. The CDR3 region has the DNA TGTGCCAGTAGTGAGGGACACCCTATCTATGGCTACACCTTC.

A single count supports this clone. The V and J genes are TRBV24-1 and TRBJ2-1; 7 bases agree with TRBD2. Germline assignment: CDR1 KGHDR and CDR2 SFDVKD. Trimming removed 0 bases from V and 2 bases from J; junction bases left unmatched: 9. This CDR3 spans 18 amino acids. CDR3: CATSDLREWEGPYNEQFF. Written as DNA, the CDR3 is TGTGCCACCAGTGATTTGCGGGAGTGGGAGGGCCCCTACAATGAGCAGTTCTTC.

The CDR3 spells CARSFRQDLSGANVLTF. The CDR3 DNA reads as TGTGCCAGAAGCTTCCGACAGGACCTCTCTGGGGCCAACGTCCTGACTTTC. This chain connects TRBV5-3 to TRBJ2-6, with D possibly being TRBD1 (6 bases). TRBV5-3 is reported as an ORF; its role is uncertain. The germline V and J ends were trimmed by 2 bases and 0 bases, with 12 bases remaining between them. The CDR3 length is 17 residues.

V gene TRBV28 combines with J gene TRBJ1-5; the D is unclear. The CDR3 has 12 amino acids. V was cut by 6 bases and J by 4 bases, with 7 bases left in between. Per germline, CDR1 MDHEN and CDR2 SYDVKM. CDR3 DNA sequence: TGTGCCAGCAGGGCGGGGAATCAGCCCCAGCATTTT. Encoded protein: CASRAGNQPQHF.

The rearrangement links TRBV15 to TRBJ2-4, with 10 bases fitting TRBD2. The CDR3 runs to 15 residues. Per germline, CDR1 LNHNV and CDR2 YYDKDF (reference sequence). J lost 0 bases, V lost 9 bases, and 5 bases had no gene match. The CDR3: CATTSGLLAKNIQYF. In DNA form, the CDR3 reads TGTGCCACGACTAGCGGGCTACTAGCCAAAAACATTCAGTACTTC.

This chain joins TRBV19 and TRBJ1-1, with D uncertain. Germline V gene data show CDR1 as LNHDA and CDR2 as SQIVND (reference sequence). This CDR3 contains 12 residues. V lost 8 bases, J lost 6 bases, and 13 bases lay in between. The CDR3 nucleotides are TGTGCCAGTGACGCGGGTCGTGCTGAAGCTTTCTTT. Its protein is CASDAGRAEAFF.

The chain carries TRBV14 and TRBJ1-2, with 7 bases lining up with TRBD1. The V and J ends lost 4 bases and 6 bases, in that order; junction bases with no gene match: 8. CDR1 SGHDN and CDR2 FVKESK come from the germline V gene. This CDR3 has 14 amino acids. DNA for the CDR3: TGTGCCAGCAGCCTTCAGGGGGGAGTGGATGGCTACACCTTC. It is translated as CASSLQGGVDGYTF.

This chain uses TRBV11-2 with TRBJ2-3; the match to TRBD2 covers 8 bases. The V gene end was trimmed by 3 bases and the J gene end by 6 bases; junction bases not matched to a gene: 11. The germline V gene has CDR1 SGHAT and CDR2 FQNNGV. The CDR3 totals 16 residues. CDR3: CASSFGGGPLGDTQYF. In DNA, the CDR3 is TGTGCCAGCAGCTTTGGCGGGGGGCCTTTGGGGGATACGCAGTATTTT. Complete variable domain (other parts from reference TRBV11-2 and TRBJ2-3): EAGVAQSPRYKIIEKRQSVAFWCNPISGHATLYWYQQILGQGPKLLIQFQNNGVVDDSQLPKDRFSAERLKGVDSTLKIQPAKLEDSAVYLCASSFGGGPLGDTQYFGPGTRLTVL.

The genes are TRBV2 and TRBJ2-2; D unresolved. Germline V gene data show CDR1 as SNHLY and CDR2 as FYNNEI. This CDR3 is 15 amino acids long. With 0 bases removed from V and 4 bases from J, the gap between germline ends came to 9 bases. The CDR3 DNA sequence: TGTGCCAGCAGTGAAGCGCTGCAGATCACCGGGGAGCTGTTTTTT. This gives the protein CASSEALQITGELFF.

Here the CDR3 reads CASSSPPRRSRLFF. In DNA, the CDR3 is TGTGCCAGCAGCTCCCCCCCCAGGAGGTCCCGGCTGTTTTTT. The chain employs TRBV11-2 and TRBJ1-4; D is unresolved. The CDR3 is made up of 14 amino acids. Germline CDR1 and CDR2: SGHAT and FQNNGV. Deletions cut 4 bases from V and 14 bases from J, with 20 bases between.

This chain connects TRBV10-3 to TRBJ1-1, with D maybe TRBD1 (6 bases). Germline assignment: CDR1 ENHRY and CDR2 SYGVKD. The CDR3 loop spans 16 amino acids. Trimming took 0 bases from V and 4 from J, leaving 15 bases between them. CDR3 nucleotide sequence: TGTGCCATCAGTGAGTCCCCGACAGGCGGATTCACTGAAGCTTTCTTT. Its protein product is CAISESPTGGFTEAFF.

The chain uses TRBV6-1 and TRBJ1-4, with TRBD1 matching over 9 bases. This CDR3 has 17 residues. The J segment lost 8 bases and the V segment lost 3 bases, leaving 13 bases of the junction unmatched. CDR1 MNHNS and CDR2 SASEGT come from the germline V gene. The CDR3 bases are TGTGCCAGCAGTGATTCGGGACAGGGTGTCGATGGGGAAAAACTGTTTTTT. Protein product: CASSDSGQGVDGEKLFF.

The CDR3 DNA is TGTGCCACCAGTGAACCCGGACTAGCGGGAAAGGCAGATACGCAGTATTTT. Amino acid sequence: CATSEPGLAGKADTQYF. The V call is TRBV24-1, the J call TRBJ2-3; 12 bases align to TRBD2. CDR1 and CDR2 from the germline V gene are KGHDR and SFDVKD. The length of the CDR3 is 17 residues. The trim removed 4 bases at V and 4 bases at J, leaving 8 bases unmatched.

The chain combines TRBV20-1 with TRBJ1-2; 10 bases align to TRBD1. Germline V gene lookup returns CDR1 DFQATT and CDR2 SNEGSKA (reference sequence). This CDR3 comprises 14 residues. After removal of 3 bases from V and 1 base from J, the junction contained 2 bases not matched to a gene. The CDR3 nucleotides read TGCAGTGCTAGTAGGACAGGGGGTAACTATGGCTACACCTTC. This gives the protein CSASRTGGNYGYTF.